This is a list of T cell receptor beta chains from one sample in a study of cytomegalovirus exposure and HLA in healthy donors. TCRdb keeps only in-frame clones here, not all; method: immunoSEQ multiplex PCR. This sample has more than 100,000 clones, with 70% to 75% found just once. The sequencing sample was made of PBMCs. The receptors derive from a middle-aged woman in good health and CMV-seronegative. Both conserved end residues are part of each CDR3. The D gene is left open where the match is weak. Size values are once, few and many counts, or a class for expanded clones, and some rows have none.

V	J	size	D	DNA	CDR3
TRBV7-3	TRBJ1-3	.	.	TGTGCCAGCAGCGCCACAAGTGGAAACACCATATATTTT	CASSATSGNTIYF
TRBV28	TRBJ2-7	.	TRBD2	TGTGCCAGCAGGTGGACTAGCGGAAGATACTACGAGCAGTACTTC	CASRWTSGRYYEQYF
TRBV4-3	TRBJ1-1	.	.	TGCGCCAGCAGCAAAAGGGTTCAGGGAAACGCTGAAGCTTTCTTT	CASSKRVQGNAEAFF
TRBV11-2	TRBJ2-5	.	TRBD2	TGTGCCAGCAGCCCAGGGACTAGCGGGAGAACGAAGACCCAGTACTTC	CASSPGTSGRTKTQYF
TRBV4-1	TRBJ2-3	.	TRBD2	TGCGCCAGCAGCCAAGATCGGGCGGGAGTGGGTACAGATACGCAGTATTTT	CASSQDRAGVGTDTQYF
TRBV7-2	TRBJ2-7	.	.	TGTGCCAGCAGCTTAGGGGAGAGCTCCTACGAGCAGTACTTC	CASSLGESSYEQYF
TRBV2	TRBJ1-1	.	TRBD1	TGTGCCAGCAGTGGACAGGGGGAGGGTGAAGCTTTCTTT	CASSGQGEGEAFF
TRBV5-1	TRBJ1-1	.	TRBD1	TGCGCCAGCAGCGCGGGGGACAGGGCCACTGAAGCTTTCTTT	CASSAGDRATEAFF
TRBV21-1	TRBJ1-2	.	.	TGTGCCAGCAGCAAGGGGGCCAGAGGCTACACCTTC	CASSKGARGYTF
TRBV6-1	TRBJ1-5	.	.	TGCGCCGCAGAGAGGTCAGGGGGCAATCAGCCCCAGCATTTT	CAAERSGGNQPQHF
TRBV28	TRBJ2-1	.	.	TGTGCCAGCGTCGGAGAGGGCAATGAGCAGTTCTTC	CASVGEGNEQFF
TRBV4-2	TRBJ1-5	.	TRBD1	TGTGCCAGCAGCCAAGATTTGGGGACAGGTTCGGGTCAGCCCCAGCATTTT	CASSQDLGTGSGQPQHF
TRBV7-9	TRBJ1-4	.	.	TGTTCCAGCAGCTTTACAGGGACAACTAATGAAAAACTGTTTTTT	CSSSFTGTTNEKLFF
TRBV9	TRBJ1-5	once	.	TGTGCCAGCAGCTACGGCGGGAATCAGCCCCAGCATTTT	CASSYGGNQPQHF
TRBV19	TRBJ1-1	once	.	TGTGCCAGTAGCTGGACAGAAACTAACACTGAAGCTTTCTTT	CASSWTETNTEAFF
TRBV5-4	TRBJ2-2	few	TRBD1	TGTGCCAGCAGCTTGGCCAGGGGGCGCGACACCGGGGAGCTGTTTTTT	CASSLARGRDTGELFF
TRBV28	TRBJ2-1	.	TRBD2	TGTGCCAGCAGTTTACGCATGGGACTAGCGGGCTACAATGAGCAGTTCTTC	CASSLRMGLAGYNEQFF
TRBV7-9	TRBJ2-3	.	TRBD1	TGTGCCAGCAGCTCCCGGGACAGGGGACGCGGAAGTGGCACAGATACGCAGTATTTT	CASSSRDRGRGSGTDTQYF
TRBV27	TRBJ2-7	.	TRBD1	TGTGCCAGCAGTTTATTGGGACAGGGGAACTACGAGCAGTACTTC	CASSLLGQGNYEQYF
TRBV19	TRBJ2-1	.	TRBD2	TGTGCCAGTACCGGGACTAGCACCAAATATAGGTTCTTC	CASTGTSTKYRFF
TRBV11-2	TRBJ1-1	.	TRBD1	TGTGCCAGCAGCCCTCGACAGGGATTGAACACTGAAGCTTTCTTT	CASSPRQGLNTEAFF
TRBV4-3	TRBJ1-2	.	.	TGCGCCAGCAGCCAAGCGTCGGCAGGAGGGTCTAACTATGGCTACACCTTC	CASSQASAGGSNYGYTF
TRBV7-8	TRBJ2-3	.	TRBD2	TGTGCCAGCAGCCCGACCCCAGCGGGGGGTATGAATACGCAGTATTTT	CASSPTPAGGMNTQYF
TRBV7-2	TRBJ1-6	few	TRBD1	TGTGCCAGCAGCTTAAGGTCCCGACAGGGGTCACCCCTCCACTTT	CASSLRSRQGSPLHF
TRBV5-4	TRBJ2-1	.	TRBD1	TGTGCCAGCAGTCCAACAGGGGACCATGAGCAGTTCTTC	CASSPTGDHEQFF
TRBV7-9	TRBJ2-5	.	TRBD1	TGTGCCAGCAGCTCAGTGACAGGGGGCATGGAGACCCAGTACTTC	CASSSVTGGMETQYF
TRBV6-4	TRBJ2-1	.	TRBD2	TGTGCCAGCAATGCACTAGCGGGATATGAGCAGTTCTTC	CASNALAGYEQFF
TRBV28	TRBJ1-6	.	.	TGTGCCAGCAGTTTATTCCAGGTTAAAGATTCACCCCTCCACTTT	CASSLFQVKDSPLHF